This note documents a single TCR beta chain sequence. Its antigen is currently unknown. These data originate in a study of cytomegalovirus exposure and HLA in healthy donors. General study points: Associated with HLA alleles at 0.05 false discovery rate in a later analysis were over 15,000 TCR beta sequences.

The study ran its PCR with 60 Vbeta and 13 Jbeta primers. The protocol was immunoSEQ multiplex PCR, while the TCRdb copy is restricted to in-frame clones and leaves out a portion. The sample holds approximately 140,000 clones, 70% to 80% seen once. Sequencing was done on a sample of PBMCs. This sequence was found in a female donor in good health and CMV-seronegative.

The CDR3 region has the DNA TGTGCCAGCAGCCGGACTAGCGGGATTGGTGGGGCCAACGTCCTGACTTTC. This translates into CASSRTSGIGGANVLTF. This chain links TRBV11-3 with TRBJ2-6, with TRBD2 identical over 12 bases. CDR1 is SGHNT, CDR2 YENEEA, per germline. Germline trimming cut 5 bases from V and 3 bases from J; bases unmatched to any gene: 5. This CDR3 is 17 amino acids long.